The 5 T cell receptor beta chains reported below all come from one sample, sequenced in a study of CD8 T cells in ankylosing spondylitis. Overall study findings and caveats: Characteristic, it appeared, of ankylosing spondylitis blood was a TCR beta motif of about eight highly homologous variants.

TCRdb independently ran MiXCR on the 5' RACE reads; one entry per CDR3 protein. The table records about 500,000 distinct CDR3 sequences, 9.5% to 15% of them present only once. No cognate antigen is known for these TCRs. Sequencing was performed on blood, either unsorted or a sorted T cell fraction (not recorded which). The receptors derive from a male donor with ankylosing spondylitis.

The sample holds a few counts of this clonotype. The chain employs TRBV20-1 and TRBJ2-6, with D perhaps matching TRBD2 (5 bases). Germline CDR1 reads DFQATT; CDR2 reads SNEGSKA (reference sequence). Trimming removed 2 bases from V and 0 bases from J, with 14 bases in between. The CDR3 consists of 17 residues. CDR3 region: CSARKVALSSGANVLTF. CDR3 bases: TGCAGTGCTAGAAAGGTAGCGCTGAGCTCTGGGGCCAACGTCCTGACTTTC.

This clonotype was found many times. The chain uses TRBV3-1 and TRBJ1-1; D is uncertain. Germline V gene sequence: CDR1 LGHDT, CDR2 YNNKEL (reference sequence). This CDR3 has 13 amino acids. V was shortened by 4 bases and J by 3 bases, with 9 bases between the two germline ends. The CDR3 here is CASSPRVHTEAFF. The CDR3 region has the DNA TGTGCCAGCAGCCCAAGGGTCCACACTGAAGCTTTCTTT.

The chain combines TRBV7-8 with TRBJ1-5; TRBD1 might be the D (6 bases). The germline gives CDR1 SGHVS, CDR2 FQNEAQ. This CDR3 contains 18 residues. Trimming removed 2 bases from V and 3 bases from J, with 20 bases in between. CDR3 sequence (DNA): TGTGCCAGCAGCTTAAGGGGGTCAAAACAGGGTAACAATCAGCCCCAGCATTTT. Its protein is CASSLRGSKQGNNQPQHF.

This clonotype occurred a few times. The chain is built from TRBV6-4 and TRBJ2-2; 9 nucleotides align to TRBD1. CDR1 is MRHNA and CDR2 is SNTAGT in the germline V gene. The ends lost 5 bases at V and 2 bases at J; junction bases unmatched: 6. The CDR3 has 16 residues. CDR3 coding DNA: TGTGCCAGCAGTCGGACAGGGGAGTTAAACACCGGGGAGCTGTTTTTT. Translating it yields CASSRTGELNTGELFF.

The rearrangement joins TRBV11-1 to TRBJ2-6; TRBD2 matches 10 bases. Germline V gene data show CDR1 as SGHAT and CDR2 as FQDESV (reference sequence). V shed 3 bases, J shed 0 bases, and the junction held 8 bases outside the gene matches. This CDR3 is 19 amino acids long. CDR3 loop: CASSLASGSTTSGANVLTF. CDR3 bases: TGTGCCAGCAGCTTGGCTAGCGGGAGTACCACCTCTGGGGCCAACGTCCTGACTTTC.